This T cell receptor (beta chain) was recorded in a study of shared clonotypes between healthy human individuals. The CDR3 consists of 10 residues. Germline CDR1 is DFQATT and CDR2 is SNEGSKA (reference sequence). V lost 6 bases to trimming and J lost 10 bases, with 12 bases between them. Across several immunoSEQ plates, the genomic DNA of each subset was split evenly. The table came from immunoSEQ multiplex PCR; TCRdb's copy has only in-frame clones and leaves some out. Of more than 1.2 million clones in the sample, around 98.5% were seen once. The chain recombines TRBV20-1 with TRBJ1-2; no reliable D call. The sequencing input was naive CD4+ T cells sorted from blood. Regarding subset: CD45RA+ positively selected. The origin of this receptor is a man aged 25 to 40 in good health. The CDR3 protein is CSARTVVYTF. CDR3 bases: TGCAGTGCGAGGACCGTCGTCTACACCTTC.